This paragraph covers one T cell receptor (beta chain) sequence. The record originates from a study of cytomegalovirus exposure and HLA in healthy donors. Whole-study context: Earlier sequencing of approximately 180 million T cells yielded roughly 120 million unique TCR beta sequences.

13 Jbeta primers and 60 Vbeta primers were used for the PCR. Profiling relied on immunoSEQ multiplex PCR, and the TCRdb table lists in-frame clones only, not all of them. Of fewer than 100,000 clones in the sample, roughly three quarters were seen once. The V end was cut by 8 bases, the J end by 7 bases, with 15 bases between. The CDR3 covers 14 residues. The germline V gene encodes CDR1 MNHEY and CDR2 SMNVEV (reference sequence). The sample taken for sequencing was PBMCs. This TCR was sampled from a female donor in good health and CMV-seronegative. V usage is TRBV27 and J usage is TRBJ1-6, with unresolved D. The CDR3 DNA reads as TGTGCCAGCCGCCACCGGGAATTCAATTCACCCCTCCACTTT. Protein sequence: CASRHREFNSPLHF.